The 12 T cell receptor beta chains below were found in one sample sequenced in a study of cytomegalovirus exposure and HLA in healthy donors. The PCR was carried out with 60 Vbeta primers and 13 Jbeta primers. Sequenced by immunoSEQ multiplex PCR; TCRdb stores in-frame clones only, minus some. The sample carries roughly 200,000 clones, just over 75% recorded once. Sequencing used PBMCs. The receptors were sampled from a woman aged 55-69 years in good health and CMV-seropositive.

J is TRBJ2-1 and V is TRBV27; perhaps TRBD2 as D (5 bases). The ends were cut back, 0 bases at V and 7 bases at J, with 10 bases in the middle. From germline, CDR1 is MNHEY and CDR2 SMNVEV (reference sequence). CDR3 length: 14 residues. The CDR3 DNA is TGTGCCAGCAGTTTATCATCGGGGTTGAATGAGCAGTTCTTC. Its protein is CASSLSSGLNEQFF.

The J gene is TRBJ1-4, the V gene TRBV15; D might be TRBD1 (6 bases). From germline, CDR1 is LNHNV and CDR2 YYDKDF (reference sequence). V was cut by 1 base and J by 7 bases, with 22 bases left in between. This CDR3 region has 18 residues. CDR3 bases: TGTGCCACCAGCAGAGGGTGGGCAGGGGAGAGTACCGGTGAAAAACTGTTTTTT. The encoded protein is CATSRGWAGESTGEKLFF.

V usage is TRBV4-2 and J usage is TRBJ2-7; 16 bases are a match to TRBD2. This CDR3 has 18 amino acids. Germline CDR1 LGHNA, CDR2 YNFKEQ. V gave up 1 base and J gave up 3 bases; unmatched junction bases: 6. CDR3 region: CASSQGGTSGGGYYEQYF. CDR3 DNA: TGTGCCAGCAGCCAAGGAGGGACTAGCGGGGGGGGCTACTACGAGCAGTACTTC.

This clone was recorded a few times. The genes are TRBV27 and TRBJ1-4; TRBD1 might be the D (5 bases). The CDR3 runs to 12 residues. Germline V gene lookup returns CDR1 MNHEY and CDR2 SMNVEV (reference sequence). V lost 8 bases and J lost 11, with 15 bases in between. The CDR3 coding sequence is TGTGCCAGCGGAGGAGGGGCACGGAAACTGTTTTTT. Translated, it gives CASGGGARKLFF.

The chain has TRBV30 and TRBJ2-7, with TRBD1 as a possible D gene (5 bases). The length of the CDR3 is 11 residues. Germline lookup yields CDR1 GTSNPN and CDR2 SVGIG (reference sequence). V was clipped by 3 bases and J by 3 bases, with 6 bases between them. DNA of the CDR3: TGTGCCTGGAGAGGGGACTACGAGCAGTACTTC. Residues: CAWRGDYEQYF.

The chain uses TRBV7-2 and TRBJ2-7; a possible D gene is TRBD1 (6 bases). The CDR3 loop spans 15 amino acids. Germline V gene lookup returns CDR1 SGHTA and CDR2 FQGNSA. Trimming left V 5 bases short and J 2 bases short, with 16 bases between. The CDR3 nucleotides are TGTGCCAGCAGCCGAAGCCGGACAGACCCCTACGAGCAGTACTTC. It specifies CASSRSRTDPYEQYF.

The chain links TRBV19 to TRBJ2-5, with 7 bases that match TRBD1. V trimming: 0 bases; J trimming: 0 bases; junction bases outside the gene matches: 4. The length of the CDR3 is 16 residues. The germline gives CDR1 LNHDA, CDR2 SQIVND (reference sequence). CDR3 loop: CASSIDPGQDQETQYF. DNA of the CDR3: TGTGCCAGTAGTATAGATCCAGGACAGGACCAAGAGACCCAGTACTTC.

CDR3 sequence: CASNFLELGELFF. In nucleotides, the CDR3 is TGTGCCAGCAATTTCCTAGAACTCGGGGAGCTGTTTTTT. The chain joins TRBV2 to TRBJ2-2; D not certain. The CDR3 spans 13 residues. V was pared by 7 bases and J by 7 bases, with 13 bases between. The germline V gene has CDR1 SNHLY and CDR2 FYNNEI.

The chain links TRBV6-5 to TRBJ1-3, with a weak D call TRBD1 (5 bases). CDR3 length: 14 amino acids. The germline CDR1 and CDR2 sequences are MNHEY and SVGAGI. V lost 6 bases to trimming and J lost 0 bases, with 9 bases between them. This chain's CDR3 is CASSQTDSGNTIYF. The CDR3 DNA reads TGTGCCAGCAGCCAGACAGACTCTGGAAACACCATATATTTT.

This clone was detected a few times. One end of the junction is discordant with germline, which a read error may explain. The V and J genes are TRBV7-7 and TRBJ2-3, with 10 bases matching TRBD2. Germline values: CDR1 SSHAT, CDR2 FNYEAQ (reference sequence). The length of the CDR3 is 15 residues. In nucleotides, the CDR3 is TGTGCTAGCAGCTCAAGGGCTAGCGGGAGTGCTACGCAGTATTTT. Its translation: CASSSRASGSATQYF.

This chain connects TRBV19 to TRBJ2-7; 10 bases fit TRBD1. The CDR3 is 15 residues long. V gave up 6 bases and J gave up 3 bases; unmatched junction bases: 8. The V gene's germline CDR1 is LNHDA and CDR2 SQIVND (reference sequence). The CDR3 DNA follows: TGTGCCAGTAGACCCGAGACAGGGGGCGTCTACGAGCAGTACTTC. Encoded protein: CASRPETGGVYEQYF.

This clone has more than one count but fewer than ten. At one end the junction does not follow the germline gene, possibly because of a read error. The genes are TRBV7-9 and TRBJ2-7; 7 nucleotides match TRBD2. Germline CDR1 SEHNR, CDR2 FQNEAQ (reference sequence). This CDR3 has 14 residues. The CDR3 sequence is CSSSLRAGVVEQYF. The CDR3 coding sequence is TGTTCCAGCAGCTTACGGGCGGGGGTGGTCGAGCAGTACTTC.